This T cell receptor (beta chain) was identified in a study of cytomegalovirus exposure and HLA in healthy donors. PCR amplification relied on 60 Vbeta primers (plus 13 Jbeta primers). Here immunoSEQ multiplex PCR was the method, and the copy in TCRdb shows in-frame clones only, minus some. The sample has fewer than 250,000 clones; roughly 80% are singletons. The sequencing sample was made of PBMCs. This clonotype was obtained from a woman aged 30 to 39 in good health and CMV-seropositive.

The CDR3 nucleotides are TGTGCCAGCACTCCCAGCACAGATACGCAGTATTTT. Its translation is CASTPSTDTQYF. This rearrangement joins TRBV28 to TRBJ2-3; D gene uncertain. The V gene's germline CDR1 is MDHEN and CDR2 SYDVKM. This CDR3 contains 12 residues. V gave up 7 bases and J gave up 0 bases, with 5 bases separating them.